This T cell receptor (beta chain) was recorded in a study of cytomegalovirus exposure and HLA in healthy donors. Study summary: Earlier findings included over 90 million unique TCR beta sequences obtained from approximately 170 million T cells. Genotyping of about 400 donors showed that 70% to 90% belonged to the Caucasian-associated ancestry cluster. Overall study findings and caveats: The authors later found most CMV-associated TCR beta chains appeared HLA-restricted. The authors later linked a missense DCLRE1C variant to TCR beta V- and J-gene trimming.

The germline V gene encodes CDR1 MNHEY and CDR2 SVGAGI. Trimming left V 0 bases short and J 2 bases short, with 10 bases between. The CDR3 is made up of 15 amino acids. On this clone itself: Antigen unknown.

PCR used 60 Vbeta primers and 13 Jbeta primers. Data came from immunoSEQ multiplex PCR; TCRdb stores just in-frame clones and leaves some out. The table records some 140,000 clones, more than 75% of them present only once. This rearrangement joins TRBV6-5 to TRBJ1-2, with TRBD1 as a possible D gene (6 bases). The sample consisted of PBMCs. This TCR was recovered from a man in his thirties or forties in good health and CMV-seronegative. CDR3 sequence: CASSYSLDRNYGYTF. CDR3 coding DNA: TGTGCCAGCAGTTACTCCCTGGACAGAAACTATGGCTACACCTTC.